A single sample is the source of the 23 T cell receptor beta chains below, sequenced in a study of long-term antiretroviral therapy in people with HIV. The assay, immunoSEQ v3.0, was run at survey level. Assay used: immunoSEQ multiplex PCR; TCRdb lists only in-frame clones, some missing. This table has about 25,000 clones, 76% appearing once. The specimen was unsorted PBMCs, collected 1.1 years before starting antiretroviral therapy. The origin of the receptors is a woman in her thirties or forties with HIV.

The V call is TRBV2, the J call TRBJ2-7; TRBD1 might be the D (6 bases). Germline CDR1 is SNHLY and CDR2 is FYNNEI. The CDR3 is made up of 13 amino acids. V dropped 8 bases and J dropped 2 bases, with 13 bases sitting between them. The chain's CDR3 is CASRRGAPYEQYF. As DNA, the CDR3 is TGTGCCAGCCGCAGGGGTGCACCCTACGAGCAGTACTTC.

The rearrangement joins TRBV6-5 to TRBJ2-2; 7 bases match TRBD1. The V gene's germline CDR1 is MNHEY and CDR2 SVGAGI. The ends lost 6 bases at V and 5 bases at J; junction bases unmatched: 9. The CDR3 is 15 amino acids. The CDR3 is CASSPGTAGTGELFF. For the CDR3, the DNA is TGTGCCAGCAGCCCCGGGACAGCCGGTACCGGGGAGCTGTTTTTT.

The CDR3 protein is CASNPSGRTHYEQYF. The CDR3 nucleotides are TGTGCCAGCAACCCTAGCGGGAGGACCCACTACGAGCAGTACTTC. The chain couples TRBV27 to TRBJ2-7, with 11 bases that match TRBD2. CDR1 is MNHEY and CDR2 is SMNVEV in the germline V gene (reference sequence). This CDR3 has 15 amino acids. After removal of 7 bases from V and 3 bases from J, the junction contained 8 bases not matched to a gene.

Written as DNA, the CDR3 is TGTGCCAGCAGCCCTCTTAAGCTGAATCAGCCCCAGCATTTT. Translation: CASSPLKLNQPQHF. The chain employs TRBV6-6 and TRBJ1-5; D unclear. The CDR3 totals 14 residues. The germline V gene has CDR1 MNHNY and CDR2 SVGAGI (reference sequence). Trimming removed 6 bases from V and 4 bases from J, with 13 bases in between.

This sequence joins TRBV10-3 and TRBJ2-1, with D possibly matching TRBD1 (5 bases). Germline values: CDR1 ENHRY, CDR2 SYGVKD. The ends were cut back, 3 bases at V and 4 bases at J, with 13 bases in the middle. The CDR3 contains 15 residues. The CDR3 bases are TGTGCCATCAGTGAAGGCAGGGCCTTATACAATGAGCAGTTCTTC. Translating it yields CAISEGRALYNEQFF.

The chain is built from TRBV6-1 and TRBJ1-3; D remains unclear. The CDR3 has 12 amino acids. CDR1 and CDR2 (germline): MNHNS, SASEGT. V was trimmed by 4 bases and J by 4 bases, leaving 5 bases between them. The CDR3 sequence is CASSGWGNTIYF. CDR3 DNA sequence: TGTGCCAGCAGTGGGTGGGGAAACACCATATATTTT.

This clone appeared a few times. This chain connects TRBV7-9 to TRBJ1-1; 7 nucleotides align to TRBD1. V gave up 6 bases and J gave up 11 bases; unmatched junction bases: 9. Germline CDR1 SEHNR, CDR2 FQNEAQ (reference sequence). The CDR3 has 12 amino acids. The CDR3 reads CASRGTAEGAFF. The CDR3 DNA is TGTGCCAGCAGAGGGACAGCCGAGGGGGCTTTCTTT.

This rearrangement joins TRBV7-9 to TRBJ1-4, with unresolved D. CDR1 and CDR2 (germline): SEHNR, FQNEAQ (reference sequence). CDR3 size: 13 residues. The V end lost 2 bases, the J end lost 8 bases, and 9 bases lay between the germline ends. For the CDR3, the DNA is TGTGCCAGCAGCTTAAGGCAGATCGAAAAACTGTTTTTT. It encodes CASSLRQIEKLFF.

This chain joins TRBV7-9 and TRBJ1-3; 9 positions agree with TRBD1. Germline V gene lookup returns CDR1 SEHNR and CDR2 FQNEAQ (reference sequence). CDR3 length equals 16 residues. V shed 5 bases and J 1 base; nucleotides not matched to a gene: 6. The chain's CDR3 is CASSPPGQGSGNTIYF. The DNA for the CDR3 is TGTGCCAGCAGCCCGCCGGGACAGGGATCTGGAAACACCATATATTTT.

This sequence joins TRBV18 and TRBJ1-2, with 8 bases lining up with TRBD1. Germline CDR1 is KGHSH and CDR2 is LQKENI. The V and J ends lost 3 bases and 5 bases, in that order; junction bases with no gene match: 2. The CDR3 runs 13 residues. The CDR3 sequence: CASSPQGAYGYTF. Here the CDR3 DNA reads TGTGCCAGCTCACCTCAGGGGGCTTATGGCTACACCTTC. The full variable domain, completed using reference TRBV18 and TRBJ1-2, is NAGVMQNPRHLVRRRGQEARLRCSPMKGHSHVYWYRQLPEEGLKFMVYLQKENIIDESGMPKERFSAEFPKEGPSILRIQQVVRGDSAAYFCASSPQGAYGYTFGSGTRLTVV.

In this sample, this clone turned up once. The chain couples TRBV9 to TRBJ2-7, with 9 positions matching TRBD1. CDR1 and CDR2 from the germline V gene are SGDLS and YYNGEE. The CDR3 is made up of 17 amino acids. The V gene end was trimmed by 3 bases and the J gene end by 3 bases; junction bases not matched to a gene: 13. The CDR3 is CASSAELGTGNHYEQYF. The CDR3 DNA reads TGTGCCAGCAGCGCGGAGCTCGGGACAGGGAATCACTACGAGCAGTACTTC. Full variable domain (rest looked up from reference TRBV9 and TRBJ2-7): DSGVTQTPKHLITATGQRVTLRCSPRSGDLSVYWYQQSLDQGLQFLIQYYNGEERAKGNILERFSAQQFPDLHSELNLSSLELGDSALYFCASSAELGTGNHYEQYFGPGTRLTVT.

This clone was detected once. This chain connects TRBV30 to TRBJ2-7; 7 bases are a match to TRBD1. From germline, CDR1 is GTSNPN and CDR2 SVGIG (reference sequence). J lost 2 bases, V lost 2 bases, and 9 bases had no gene match. The CDR3 runs to 15 residues. CDR3 bases: TGTGCCTGGAGTCCACCGACAGGGCTCCCCTACGAGCAGTACTTC. As protein: CAWSPPTGLPYEQYF.

A few counts support this clone. The V gene is TRBV19, the J gene TRBJ1-1; no clear D. The V end was cut by 2 bases, the J end by 7 bases, with 11 bases between. In germline, CDR1 is LNHDA, CDR2 SQIVND (reference sequence). The CDR3 is made up of 13 amino acids. CDR3: CASSIIPGNEAFF. CDR3 sequence (DNA): TGTGCCAGTAGTATAATCCCTGGGAATGAAGCTTTCTTT.

The CDR3 nucleotides are TGTGCCAGCAGCTTTGAGCGGCGAGATACGCAGTATTTT. Encoded protein: CASSFERRDTQYF. The V and J genes are TRBV7-2 and TRBJ2-3; D is possibly TRBD2 (5 bases). CDR3 length equals 13 residues. The germline V gene encodes CDR1 SGHTA and CDR2 FQGNSA. Trimming removed 3 bases from V and 5 bases from J, with 9 bases in between.

The chain combines TRBV6-6 with TRBJ2-7; 14 positions agree with TRBD2. The germline gives CDR1 MNHNY, CDR2 SVGAGI (reference sequence). Trimming at V came to 11 bases and at J to 7 bases, leaving 13 bases not matched to a gene. The CDR3 spans 15 residues. The DNA for the CDR3 is TGTGCCGCCTCCAAGGAGGGACTAGCGGGAGTTGAGCAGTACTTC. Translated, it gives CAASKEGLAGVEQYF.

The chain links TRBV20-1 to TRBJ2-7; D not certain. The CDR3 runs to 10 residues. Trimming cost V 2 bases and J 9 bases, with 8 bases left between them. Germline loops: CDR1 DFQATT, CDR2 SNEGSKA (reference sequence). The CDR3 DNA follows: TGCAGTGCTAGAAAAGGACCGCAGTACTTC. It codes for CSARKGPQYF.

This chain joins TRBV25-1 and TRBJ2-7, with D possibly TRBD2 on 5 matching bases. The germline CDR1 and CDR2 sequences are MGHDK and SYGVNS. The V end lost 4 bases, the J end lost 3 bases, and 13 bases lay between the germline ends. The CDR3 runs to 14 residues. The CDR3 DNA reads TGTGCCAGCAGTGGACGGGAACAGAGCTACGAGCAGTACTTC. Residues: CASSGREQSYEQYF.

In DNA, the CDR3 is TGTGCCAGCAGCGACGGACTAGCGGAGGAGGAGCAGTACTTC. Translation: CASSDGLAEEEQYF. The gene calls are TRBV6-5 and TRBJ2-7; TRBD2 matches 10 bases. Germline-derived CDR1 and CDR2 are MNHEY and SVGAGI. CDR3 length: 14 amino acids. V was clipped by 6 bases and J by 7 bases; unmatched bases: 9.

The gene calls are TRBV18 and TRBJ1-4; the D gene is possibly TRBD1 (5 bases). Trimming took off 3 bases at V and 2 bases at J, with 7 bases between the two ends. CDR3 length: 14 residues. Germline V CDR1 and CDR2: KGHSH, LQKENI. The CDR3 DNA reads as TGTGCCAGCTCACCTAGACAGACTAATGAAAAACTGTTTTTT. This gives the protein CASSPRQTNEKLFF.

This clone was counted between two and nine times. The rearrangement uses TRBV4-1 and TRBJ2-5; 8 bases align to TRBD2. This CDR3 has 15 amino acids. The germline V gene encodes CDR1 MGHRA and CDR2 YSYEKL. With V trimmed by 1 base and J by 4 bases, 5 bases remained unmatched. CDR3 protein: CASSQVLSGRETQYF. The CDR3 DNA reads as TGCGCCAGCAGCCAAGTTCTCAGCGGGAGAGAGACCCAGTACTTC.

This chain connects TRBV5-1 to TRBJ2-1; TRBD2 matches 13 bases. J was trimmed by 8 bases and V by 1 base; bases with no gene match: 18. CDR3 length: 20 amino acids. Germline V CDR1 and CDR2: SGHRS, YFSETQ. CDR3 residues: CASSLQSLAGGPLSRYEQFF. The DNA for the CDR3 is TGCGCCAGCAGCTTGCAATCACTAGCGGGAGGGCCCCTCTCGAGGTATGAGCAGTTCTTC.

The chain has TRBV5-5 and TRBJ1-4; D is unclear. Germline loops: CDR1 SGHKS, CDR2 YYEKEE (reference sequence). V shed 1 base and J shed 8 bases, with 15 bases lying between them. The CDR3 runs to 15 residues. The CDR3 DNA is TGTGCCAGCAGCTTGTTGGTTTCCGGTTGGGAAAAACTGTTTTTT. Translated, it gives CASSLLVSGWEKLFF.

This chain links TRBV5-1 with TRBJ1-2, with 12 bases aligning to TRBD1. The CDR3 has 15 residues. The V and J ends lost 4 bases and 6 bases, in that order; junction bases with no gene match: 7. Germline V CDR1 and CDR2: SGHRS, YFSETQ. As DNA, the CDR3 is TGCGCCAGCAGCCCCGGGACAGGGGGCACCCATGGCTACACCTTC. It specifies CASSPGTGGTHGYTF.